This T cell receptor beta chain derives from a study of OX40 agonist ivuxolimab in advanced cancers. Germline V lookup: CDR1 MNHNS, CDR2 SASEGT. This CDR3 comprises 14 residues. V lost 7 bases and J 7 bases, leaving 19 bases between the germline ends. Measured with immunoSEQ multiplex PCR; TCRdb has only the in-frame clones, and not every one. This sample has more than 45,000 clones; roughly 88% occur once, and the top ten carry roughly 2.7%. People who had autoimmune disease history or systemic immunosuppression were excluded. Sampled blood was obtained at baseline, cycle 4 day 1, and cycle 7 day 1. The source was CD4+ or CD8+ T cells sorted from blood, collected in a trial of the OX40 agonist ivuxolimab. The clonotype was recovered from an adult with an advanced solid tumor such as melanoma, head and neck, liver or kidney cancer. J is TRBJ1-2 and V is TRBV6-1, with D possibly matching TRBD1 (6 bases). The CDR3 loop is CASMPGGPFGGYTF. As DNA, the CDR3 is TGTGCCAGCATGCCGGGGGGCCCCTTCGGTGGCTACACCTTC.